The 12 T cell receptor beta chains below all came from one sample that was sequenced in a study of cytomegalovirus exposure and HLA in healthy donors. Clones were sequenced by immunoSEQ multiplex PCR, and TCRdb holds only the in-frame ones, with some missing. The table has some 170,000 clones, approximately 86% seen once. The sample taken for sequencing was PBMCs. The receptor set was obtained from a man aged 25-45 years in good health and CMV-seropositive.

CDR3 DNA sequence: TGCAGCGTTGATCAGGGGGGCACAGATACGCAGTATTTT. It encodes CSVDQGGTDTQYF. This sequence joins TRBV29-1 and TRBJ2-3; 7 nucleotides align to TRBD1. Trimming cost V 3 bases and J 1 base; bases outside gene matches: 1. This CDR3 comprises 13 residues. Looked up from germline, CDR1 is SQVTM and CDR2 is ANQGSEA.

The V gene is TRBV2, the J gene TRBJ2-5, with D perhaps matching TRBD1 (5 bases). The CDR3 sequence is 12 residues long. Germline values: CDR1 SNHLY, CDR2 FYNNEI. The V gene lost 6 bases and the J gene lost 4 bases, with 9 bases spanning the gap. DNA of the CDR3: TGTGCCAGCAGCAGGGAAAGAGAGACCCAGTACTTC. Translation: CASSRERETQYF. The complete variable domain, with remaining parts taken from reference TRBV2 and TRBJ2-5, reads EPEVTQTPSHQVTQMGQEVILRCVPISNHLYFYWYRQILGQKVEFLVSFYNNEISEKSEIFDDQFSVERPDGSNFTLKIRSTKLEDSAMYFCASSRERETQYFGPGTRLLVL.

The chain employs TRBV7-9 and TRBJ2-7; 8 bases map to TRBD1. CDR3 length: 15 residues. The germline V gene has CDR1 SEHNR and CDR2 FQNEAQ (reference sequence). The V gene end was trimmed by 0 bases and the J gene end by 0 bases; junction bases not matched to a gene: 1. CDR3 sequence reads: CASSLAQGASYEQYF. Written as DNA, the CDR3 is TGTGCCAGCAGCTTAGCGCAGGGGGCCTCCTACGAGCAGTACTTC.

This chain links TRBV2 with TRBJ2-5; no reliable D call. Trimming shortened V by 8 bases and J by 1 base, and 5 bases separated the two germline ends. Germline CDR1 SNHLY, CDR2 FYNNEI. This CDR3 contains 11 residues. CDR3 in DNA: TGTGCCAGCGTCGGCCAAGAGACCCAGTACTTC. The encoded protein is CASVGQETQYF.

This chain links TRBV18 with TRBJ1-5, with D possibly TRBD1 on 6 matching bases. The V gene lost 6 bases and the J gene lost 4 bases, with 16 bases spanning the gap. This CDR3 has 15 amino acids. CDR1 KGHSH and CDR2 LQKENI come from the germline V gene. DNA for the CDR3: TGTGCCAGCTCGCCTTATGGGGGCCTGAATCAGCCCCAGCATTTT. Translated, it gives CASSPYGGLNQPQHF.

The V and J genes are TRBV6-4 and TRBJ1-3; 8 nucleotides match TRBD1. V shed 5 bases and J 0 bases; nucleotides not matched to a gene: 6. CDR1 MRHNA and CDR2 SNTAGT come from the germline V gene. This CDR3 has 16 residues. CDR3 protein: CASSPRTGFSGNTIYF. The CDR3 nucleotides read TGTGCCAGCAGTCCAAGGACAGGGTTCTCTGGAAACACCATATATTTT.

The chain employs TRBV19 and TRBJ1-2; a possible D gene is TRBD1 (5 bases). Germline assignment: CDR1 LNHDA and CDR2 SQIVND (reference sequence). The V end was cut by 7 bases, the J end by 3 bases, with 15 bases between. This CDR3 has 14 residues. The CDR3, as DNA: TGTGCCAGTAAAAGCCAGGGAATCGACTATGGCTACACCTTC. It is translated as CASKSQGIDYGYTF. Variable domain in full (rest from reference TRBV19 and TRBJ1-2): DGGITQSPKYLFRKEGQNVTLSCEQNLNHDAMYWYRQDPGQGLRLIYYSQIVNDFQKGDIAEGYSVSREKKESFPLTVTSAQKNPTAFYLCASKSQGIDYGYTFGSGTRLTVV.

The chain is built from TRBV5-1 and TRBJ1-6; TRBD1 matches 8 bases. Germline CDR1 SGHRS, CDR2 YFSETQ. The CDR3 extends over 15 amino acids. J lost 8 bases, V lost 3 bases, and 7 bases had no gene match. Written as DNA, the CDR3 is TGCGCCAGCAGCTCCTCGACAGGGGTCGATTCACCCCTCCACTTT. Amino acids: CASSSSTGVDSPLHF.

Here the CDR3 reads CASAAGGGFETQYF. The CDR3 coding sequence is TGTGCCAGCGCTGCAGGGGGCGGGTTCGAGACCCAGTACTTC. V gene TRBV6-5 combines with J gene TRBJ2-5, with 8 nucleotides matching TRBD1. Germline V lookup: CDR1 MNHEY, CDR2 SVGAGI. After removal of 8 bases from V and 5 bases from J, the junction contained 10 bases not matched to a gene. The CDR3 is 14 amino acids.

The chain joins TRBV5-4 to TRBJ2-5, with 9 bases matching TRBD2. CDR3 size: 16 residues. V dropped 4 bases and J dropped 6; count of bases not matched to a gene: 13. CDR1 SGHNT and CDR2 YYREEE come from the germline V gene (reference sequence). In DNA form, the CDR3 reads TGTGCCAGCAGCGCCCGGGTTAGCGGGGGTTTACAGACCCAGTACTTC. Translation: CASSARVSGGLQTQYF.

CDR3 sequence reads: CASSLARGPEINQPQHF. The CDR3, as DNA: TGTGCCAGCAGTCTAGCCAGGGGGCCTGAAATCAATCAGCCCCAGCATTTT. The chain has TRBV7-9 and TRBJ1-5, with TRBD1 matching 8 bases. Germline values: CDR1 SEHNR, CDR2 FQNEAQ (reference sequence). The CDR3 runs 17 residues. Losses at the gene ends were 6 bases for V and 3 bases for J; bases not matched to a gene: 13. Drawing the rest from reference TRBV7-9 and TRBJ1-5, the complete variable domain is DTGVSQNPRHKITKRGQNVTFRCDPISEHNRLYWYRQTLGQGPEFLTYFQNEAQLEKSRLLSDRFSAERPKGSFSTLEIQRTEQGDSAMYLCASSLARGPEINQPQHFGDGTRLSIL.

The chain uses TRBV2 and TRBJ2-1; D is unclear. The CDR3 loop spans 13 amino acids. Trimming stripped 7 bases from V and 3 bases from J, with 10 bases between. The germline V gene has CDR1 SNHLY and CDR2 FYNNEI. The CDR3 loop reads CASTARDYNEQFF. CDR3 bases: TGTGCCAGCACGGCTAGAGACTACAATGAGCAGTTCTTC.